Listed below are T cell receptor beta chains from one sample, sequenced in a study of blood T cell repertoires in COVID-19. Assay used: immunoSEQ multiplex PCR; TCRdb lists only in-frame clones, some missing. This sample has about 120,000 clones, with 70% to 80% found just once. Sequencing used peripheral blood. These TCRs come from a human donor in a cohort sampled during active COVID-19. Each CDR3 is given with its conserved first and last residue. Each record gives: clone size, V gene, J gene, D gene, CDR3 DNA, CDR3 protein. D genes are given only for firm matches. Where a row states a size, it is once, few, many or the class of an expanded clone; other rows omit it.

abundance: once; v_gene: TRBV5-4; j_gene: TRBJ2-1; d_gene: .; CDR3nt: TGTGCCAGCACCTCGGGGAGGCCGGGGGTAAGCTCCTACAATGAGCAGTTCTTC; CDR3aa: CASTSGRPGVSSYNEQFF
abundance: few; v_gene: TRBV7-8; j_gene: TRBJ1-5; d_gene: .; CDR3nt: TGTGCCAGCAGCGTTCTGGACAGCCACAATCAGCCCCAGCATTTT; CDR3aa: CASSVLDSHNQPQHF
abundance: .; v_gene: TRBV5-5; j_gene: TRBJ1-4; d_gene: TRBD1; CDR3nt: TGTGCCAGCAGCGCCGGGACAGTTCCGAATGAAAAACTGTTTTTT; CDR3aa: CASSAGTVPNEKLFF
abundance: .; v_gene: TRBV7-2; j_gene: TRBJ2-5; d_gene: TRBD2; CDR3nt: TGTGCCAGCAGCTTTGGGACTAGGGGTGAGACCCAGTACTTC; CDR3aa: CASSFGTRGETQYF
abundance: .; v_gene: TRBV6-5; j_gene: TRBJ1-5; d_gene: .; CDR3nt: TGTGCCAGCAGTTACAGAGCAAATAGCAATCAGCCCCAGCATTTT; CDR3aa: CASSYRANSNQPQHF
abundance: .; v_gene: TRBV2; j_gene: TRBJ2-7; d_gene: TRBD2; CDR3nt: TGTGCCACCGGCAGCGGGGGGGACTACGAGCAGTACTTC; CDR3aa: CATGSGGDYEQYF
abundance: .; v_gene: TRBV27; j_gene: TRBJ2-7; d_gene: TRBD2; CDR3nt: TGTGCCAGCAGTTTGTTTGGGGTAGGTGAACTAGCGGGATCTCCCGAGGAGCAGTACTTC; CDR3aa: CASSLFGVGELAGSPEEQYF
abundance: .; v_gene: TRBV4-2; j_gene: TRBJ2-5; d_gene: TRBD2; CDR3nt: TGTGCCAGCAGCCAAACCCCGGGACTAGCGGAAGAGACCCAGTACTTC; CDR3aa: CASSQTPGLAEETQYF
abundance: once; v_gene: TRBV5-1; j_gene: TRBJ2-6; d_gene: .; CDR3nt: TGCGCCAGCAGCGAAGGAGGGGTGAGGGCCAACGTCCTGACTTTC; CDR3aa: CASSEGGVRANVLTF
abundance: .; v_gene: TRBV19; j_gene: TRBJ1-5; d_gene: TRBD1; CDR3nt: TGTGCCAGCACCTACCGAGACAGGGGCAATCAGCCCCAGCATTTT; CDR3aa: CASTYRDRGNQPQHF